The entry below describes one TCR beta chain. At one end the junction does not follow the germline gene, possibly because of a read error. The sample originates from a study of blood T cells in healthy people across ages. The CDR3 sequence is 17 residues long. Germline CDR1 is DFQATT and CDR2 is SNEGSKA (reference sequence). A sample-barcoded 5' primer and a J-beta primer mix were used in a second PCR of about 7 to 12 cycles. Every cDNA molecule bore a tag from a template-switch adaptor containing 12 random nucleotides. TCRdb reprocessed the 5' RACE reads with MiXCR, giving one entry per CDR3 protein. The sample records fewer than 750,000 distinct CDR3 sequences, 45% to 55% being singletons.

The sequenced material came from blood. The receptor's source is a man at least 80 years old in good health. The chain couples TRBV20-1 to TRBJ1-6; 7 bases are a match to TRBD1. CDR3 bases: TGCAGTGCTAAGAGCGTATTTGGGACAGAAGATAATTCACCCCCCCACTTT. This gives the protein CSAKSVFGTEDNSPPHF.